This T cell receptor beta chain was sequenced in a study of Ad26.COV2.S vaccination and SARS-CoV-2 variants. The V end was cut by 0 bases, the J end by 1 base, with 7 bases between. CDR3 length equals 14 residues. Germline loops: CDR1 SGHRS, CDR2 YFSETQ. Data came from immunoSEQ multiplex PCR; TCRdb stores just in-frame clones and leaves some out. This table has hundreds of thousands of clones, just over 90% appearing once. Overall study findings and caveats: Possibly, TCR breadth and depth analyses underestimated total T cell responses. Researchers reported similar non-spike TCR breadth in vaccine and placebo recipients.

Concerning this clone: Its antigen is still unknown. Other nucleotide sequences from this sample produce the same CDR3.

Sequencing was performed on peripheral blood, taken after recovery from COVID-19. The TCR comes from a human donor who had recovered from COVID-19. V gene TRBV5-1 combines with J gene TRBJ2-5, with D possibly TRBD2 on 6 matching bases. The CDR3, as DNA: TGCGCCAGCAGCTTGGGGGGGGTCCAAGAGACCCAGTACTTC. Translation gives CASSLGGVQETQYF.